The 23 T cell receptor beta chains given below trace back to one sample, sequenced in a study of T cell responses to AZD1222 COVID-19 vaccine. Sequencing used immunoSEQ multiplex PCR; TCRdb keeps in-frame clones, though not all of them. This repertoire shows over 95,000 clones, more than 70% found once; its top ten account for about 15%. The sample was peripheral blood, taken 28 days after the second AZD1222 dose. These receptors all stem from an adult who received the AZD1222 COVID-19 vaccine.

V gene TRBV4-1 combines with J gene TRBJ2-5; no clear D gene. The germline V gene has CDR1 MGHRA and CDR2 YSYEKL. CDR3 length equals 13 residues. V was pared by 1 base and J by 4 bases, with 7 bases between. CDR3 sequence reads: CASSQVGLETQYF. Written as DNA, the CDR3 is TGCGCCAGCAGCCAAGTGGGGTTAGAGACCCAGTACTTC.

The chain carries TRBV28 and TRBJ1-2; no clear D. In germline, CDR1 is MDHEN, CDR2 SYDVKM. CDR3 length: 11 residues. Trimming pared 7 bases from V and 7 bases from J, leaving 10 bases between. CDR3 amino acids: CASNGILGYTF. In nucleotides, the CDR3 is TGTGCCAGCAATGGAATCCTTGGCTACACCTTC.

J is TRBJ2-7 and V is TRBV5-6; TRBD2 aligns across 7 bases. This CDR3 contains 15 residues. Trimming at V came to 4 bases and at J to 3 bases, leaving 10 bases not matched to a gene. Germline CDR1 SGHDT, CDR2 YYEEEE. CDR3 loop: CASSARGSGYYEQYF. The CDR3 bases are TGTGCCAGCAGCGCTCGGGGTAGCGGGTACTACGAGCAGTACTTC.

The genes are TRBV5-1 and TRBJ1-4; 7 bases are a match to TRBD1. The CDR3 has 15 residues. V lost 3 bases to trimming and J lost 0 bases; unmatched junction nucleotides: 2. Looked up from germline, CDR1 is SGHRS and CDR2 is YFSETQ. CDR3 bases: TGCGCCAGCAGCTCAGGGACAGCAACTAATGAAAAACTGTTTTTT. Protein sequence: CASSSGTATNEKLFF.

J is TRBJ2-5 and V is TRBV19; perhaps TRBD2 as D (5 bases). Trimming removed 5 bases from V and 5 bases from J, with 12 bases in between. Germline CDR1 LNHDA, CDR2 SQIVND (reference sequence). The CDR3 totals 13 residues. The DNA of the CDR3 is TGTGCCAGTAGTCCGCTAGCTGGCGAGACCCAGTACTTC. This sequence encodes CASSPLAGETQYF.

The rearrangement joins TRBV5-8 to TRBJ1-5, with D maybe TRBD1 (5 bases). The CDR3 spans 14 residues. V was pared by 6 bases and J by 4 bases, with 14 bases between. Germline V CDR1 and CDR2: SGHTS, YDEGEE. CDR3 residues: CASTRGLANQPQHF. In nucleotides, the CDR3 is TGTGCCAGCACCCGGGGGTTGGCAAATCAGCCCCAGCATTTT.

The chain joins TRBV29-1 to TRBJ2-7; TRBD1 is a possible D gene (5 bases). The V gene lost 4 bases and the J gene lost 1 base, with 11 bases spanning the gap. Germline lookup yields CDR1 SQVTM and CDR2 ANQGSEA. CDR3 length: 13 residues. The chain's CDR3 is CSVVMTVSYEQYF. Here the CDR3 DNA reads TGCAGCGTTGTGATGACAGTATCCTACGAGCAGTACTTC.

This chain uses TRBV7-8 with TRBJ2-7; 10 nucleotides line up with TRBD2. The germline V gene has CDR1 SGHVS and CDR2 FQNEAQ. This CDR3 region has 14 residues. The ends lost 2 bases at V and 4 bases at J; junction bases unmatched: 2. The CDR3 bases are TGTGCCAGCAGCTTACCTAGCGGGAGTTACGAGCAGTACTTC. Translating gives CASSLPSGSYEQYF.

The genes are TRBV28 and TRBJ1-1; TRBD1 aligns across 7 bases. CDR3 size: 14 residues. The germline CDR1 and CDR2 sequences are MDHEN and SYDVKM. The J segment lost 4 bases and the V segment lost 5 bases, leaving 7 bases of the junction unmatched. In nucleotides, the CDR3 is TGTGCCAGCAGTCCCGACAGGGTAGGCACTGAAGCTTTCTTT. This encodes CASSPDRVGTEAFF.

CDR3 bases: TGCGCCAGCAGTCAATGGCGGCAGCAAGAGACCCAGTACTTC. It specifies CASSQWRQQETQYF. The gene calls are TRBV23-1 and TRBJ2-5; no firm D call. TRBV23-1 is reported as an ORF; its role is uncertain. CDR3 length: 14 residues. Trimming shortened V by 1 base and J by 2 bases, and 8 bases separated the two germline ends.

The V gene is TRBV20-1, the J gene TRBJ2-1, with D possibly being TRBD2 (5 bases). The germline V gene has CDR1 DFQATT and CDR2 SNEGSKA (reference sequence). Trimming pared 3 bases from V and 6 bases from J, leaving 18 bases between. This CDR3 is built from 15 residues. CDR3 bases: TGCAGTGCTAGTGGGAATAGCGCGACCCCCAATGAGCAGTTCTTC. Translating gives CSASGNSATPNEQFF.

This chain connects TRBV7-9 to TRBJ1-2; D possibly corresponds to TRBD1 (5 bases). Trimming left V 2 bases short and J 5 bases short, with 9 bases between. CDR3 length: 13 amino acids. Per the germline V gene, CDR1 is SEHNR and CDR2 is FQNEAQ (reference sequence). The CDR3 DNA reads TGTGCCAGCAGCTTATACGCAGGGTATGGCTACACCTTC. It encodes CASSLYAGYGYTF.

The rearrangement links TRBV10-3 to TRBJ1-1, with a possible D match to TRBD1 (6 bases). CDR3 size: 12 residues. CDR1 is ENHRY, CDR2 SYGVKD, per germline. The ends were cut back, 8 bases at V and 1 base at J, with 8 bases in the middle. CDR3 loop: CAISDRNTEAFF. As DNA, the CDR3 is TGTGCCATCTCGGACAGGAACACTGAAGCTTTCTTT.

The chain carries TRBV10-3 and TRBJ2-1; 9 positions agree with TRBD1. Per germline, CDR1 ENHRY and CDR2 SYGVKD. There are 16 residues in the CDR3. V was pared by 3 bases and J by 9 bases, with 12 bases of the junction left unmatched. The CDR3 loop reads CAISDARDRVQSEQFF. For the CDR3, the DNA is TGTGCCATCAGTGATGCGCGGGACAGGGTGCAGAGTGAGCAGTTCTTC.

The rearrangement uses TRBV30 and TRBJ1-1; no clear D gene. The CDR3 totals 15 residues. Germline V gene sequence: CDR1 GTSNPN, CDR2 SVGIG (reference sequence). V was clipped by 3 bases and J by 0 bases, with 14 bases between them. CDR3: CAWSHRSSMNTEAFF. The CDR3 DNA sequence: TGTGCCTGGAGCCATAGATCTTCTATGAACACTGAAGCTTTCTTT.

This CDR3 is CASSLDRFGGTSTGELFF. The CDR3, as DNA: TGTGCCAGCAGCTTAGATCGATTTGGTGGGACATCAACCGGGGAGCTGTTTTTT. This chain links TRBV11-3 with TRBJ2-2, with D perhaps TRBD1 (6 bases). The V gene lost 0 bases and the J gene lost 5 bases, with 19 bases spanning the gap. The CDR3 is 18 residues long. The germline V gene encodes CDR1 SGHNT and CDR2 YENEEA.

This chain links TRBV27 with TRBJ1-4; 7 bases line up with TRBD1. The J segment lost 8 bases and the V segment lost 5 bases, leaving 8 bases of the junction unmatched. CDR1 and CDR2 from the germline V gene are MNHEY and SMNVEV (reference sequence). The CDR3 is 14 residues long. The CDR3 region is CASSPGSGGEKLFF. CDR3 sequence (DNA): TGTGCCAGCAGTCCCGGGTCAGGGGGGGAAAAACTGTTTTTT. The whole variable domain, filled in from reference TRBV27 and TRBJ1-4, reads EAQVTQNPRYLITVTGKKLTVTCSQNMNHEYMSWYRQDPGLGLRQIYYSMNVEVTDKGDVPEGYKVSRKEKRNFPLILESPSPNQTSLYFCASSPGSGGEKLFFGSGTQLSVL.

The chain is built from TRBV18 and TRBJ2-5, with 9 bases fitting TRBD1. The CDR3 totals 15 residues. With 5 bases clipped from V and 4 bases from J, the junction kept 8 bases outside the gene matches. Per germline, CDR1 KGHSH and CDR2 LQKENI. The CDR3 reads CASSSRTGEGETQYF. The CDR3 region has the DNA TGTGCCAGCTCATCCCGGACAGGGGAGGGAGAGACCCAGTACTTC.

CDR3 nucleotide sequence: TGTGCCAGCTCCCAGTCCCCGAACACTGAAGCTTTCTTT. This sequence encodes CASSQSPNTEAFF. The chain joins TRBV7-3 to TRBJ1-1; D ambiguous. This CDR3 is built from 13 residues. Germline CDR1 is SGHTA and CDR2 is FQGTGA. Trimming took off 8 bases at V and 1 base at J, with 11 bases between the two ends.

This clone was seen a handful of times. V usage is TRBV7-8 and J usage is TRBJ2-2; D is unclear. The germline gives CDR1 SGHVS, CDR2 FQNEAQ. The CDR3 sequence is 16 residues long. V was clipped by 5 bases and J by 2 bases, with 15 bases between them. The CDR3 DNA reads as TGTGCCAGCAGCGAGACACGGCTTGGTAACACCGGGGAGCTGTTTTTT. Amino acid sequence: CASSETRLGNTGELFF.

V and J are TRBV3-1 (or the pseudogene TRBV3-2) and TRBJ1-1; no clear D. Germline assignment: CDR1 LGHDT and CDR2 YNNKEL (reference sequence). V was trimmed by 1 base and J by 6 bases, leaving 12 bases between them. The CDR3 totals 14 residues. The CDR3, as DNA: TGTGCCAGCAGCCAAGCCTCTCGGGAGTCTGAAGCTTTCTTT. It yields the protein CASSQASRESEAFF.

The V call is TRBV5-1, the J call TRBJ2-2, with TRBD2 as a possible D gene (6 bases). The CDR3 sequence is 14 residues long. Looked up from germline, CDR1 is SGHRS and CDR2 is YFSETQ. The V end lost 5 bases, the J end lost 5 bases, and 13 bases lay between the germline ends. The CDR3 reads CASSDTGVTGELFF. The CDR3, as DNA: TGCGCCAGCAGTGACACGGGGGTTACCGGGGAGCTGTTTTTT.

As DNA, the CDR3 is TGTGCCAGCAGCCCGGACAGGGGATACACCGGGGAGCTGTTTTTT. Translation gives CASSPDRGYTGELFF. V gene TRBV16 combines with J gene TRBJ2-2; 9 bases are a match to TRBD1. Looked up from germline, CDR1 is KGHSY and CDR2 is FQNENV. After removal of 4 bases from V and 3 bases from J, the junction contained 3 bases not matched to a gene. This CDR3 spans 15 amino acids.